These 22 T cell receptor beta chains originate from one sample sequenced in a study of CXCR3-negative and CXCR3-positive naive CD8 T cells (dated by TCRdb to the late 2010s). What the work shows at the level of the full study, not this receptor alone: TRB CDR3s from CXCR3-positive naive cells showed higher hydrophobicity (lower Kidera factor 4), lower energy, and higher strength and volume indices than CXCR3-negative naive cells.

Sequenced on a NextSeq 550. The Human TCR Profiling Kit (MiLaboratory) was used to prepare UMI-labeled 5' RACE TRB cDNA libraries. After the reads were reprocessed by TCRdb, one entry was made per CDR3 protein sequence, with no DNA. The sample's own table lists fewer than 140,000 distinct CDR3 sequences. Together, the top ten hold more than 0.35% of the sample. Their antigens remain unidentified. Sequencing was performed on naive CXCR3+ CD8+ T cells from blood. The label giving this sample's cell subset or site can be read as: CD45RO-CCR7+CD27+CD95- naive CD8+ T cells expressing CXCR3 (TNR3+). These receptors all come from a human donor in good health. Some clones in this sample may be carry-over from other donors' samples.

J is TRBJ2-7 and V is TRBV29-1. The CDR3 totals 13 residues. Germline-derived CDR1 and CDR2 are SQVTM and ANQGSEA. The CDR3 region is CSVEDRSSYEQYF.

This CDR3 reads CASSPGHLYEQYF. The chain is built from TRBV18 and TRBJ2-7; TCRdb reports TRBD1, a call that lacks DNA to check it against. Germline CDR1 is KGHSH and CDR2 is LQKENI. The CDR3 spans 13 residues.

The chain links TRBV12-3 or TRBV12-4 to TRBJ2-7; TCRdb indicates TRBD1, and absent DNA this call remains unverified. CDR3 length equals 14 residues. CDR3 protein: CASSHLQGGNEQYF.

This chain links TRBV10-3 with TRBJ2-1; TCRdb's D gene call, TRBD2, goes unchecked for lack of DNA. The germline V gene encodes CDR1 ENHRY and CDR2 SYGVKD. The CDR3 length is 18 residues. This chain's CDR3 is CAISHHPQTSGIPDEQFF.

V is TRBV19 and J is TRBJ2-7; TCRdb's D call, TRBD2, is unchecked because there is no DNA. CDR1 is LNHDA, CDR2 SQIVND, per germline (reference sequence). The length of the CDR3 is 14 residues. The CDR3 protein is CASSTLGLENEQYF.

J is TRBJ1-1 and V is TRBV20-1; TCRdb's D call of TRBD1 is untestable without DNA. Germline-derived CDR1 and CDR2 are DFQATT and SNEGSKA (reference sequence). CDR3 size: 17 residues. CDR3 sequence: CSATDEEQGGVNTEAFF.

The CDR3 region is CASRQQGTNYGYTF. This rearrangement joins TRBV6-2 or TRBV6-3 to TRBJ1-2; TCRdb picks TRBD1, but there is no DNA to check that call. The germline gives CDR1 MNHEY, CDR2 SVGEGT. This CDR3 has 14 residues.

V and J are TRBV6-6 and TRBJ2-2. The CDR3 is 15 residues long. Germline V CDR1 and CDR2: MNHNY, SVGAGI (reference sequence). CDR3 amino acids: CASSYSPGNTGELFF.

The rearrangement links TRBV29-1 to TRBJ2-7; the D call of TRBD2 rests on TCRdb alone, since no DNA is present to check it. The CDR3 totals 12 residues. Looked up from germline, CDR1 is SQVTM and CDR2 is ANQGSEA. The CDR3 loop is CSVAGSRAEQYF.

The V call is TRBV15, the J call TRBJ1-6; the TCRdb D gene call, TRBD1, has no DNA to confirm it. CDR3 size: 15 residues. CDR1 is LNHNV, CDR2 YYDKDF, per germline (reference sequence). CDR3 protein: CATSREGAGSSPLHF.

This chain connects TRBV7-9 to TRBJ1-1. CDR1 is SEHNR and CDR2 is FQNEAQ in the germline V gene (reference sequence). The CDR3 has 14 residues. CDR3 region: CASSLVSNYTEAFF. Using reference TRBV7-9 and TRBJ1-1 for the parts outside the CDR3, the full variable domain is DTGVSQNPRHKITKRGQNVTFRCDPISEHNRLYWYRQTLGQGPEFLTYFQNEAQLEKSRLLSDRFSAERPKGSFSTLEIQRTEQGDSAMYLCASSLVSNYTEAFFGQGTRLTVV.

V and J are TRBV12-3 or TRBV12-4 and TRBJ1-2; TCRdb's D call, TRBD1, is unchecked because there is no DNA. This CDR3 region has 15 residues. The CDR3 region is CASSSNSAPRYGYTF.

The chain employs TRBV7-2 and TRBJ2-7; TCRdb's D call, TRBD1, is unchecked because there is no DNA. This CDR3 contains 14 residues. Germline V gene data show CDR1 as SGHTA and CDR2 as FQGNSA. CDR3 region: CASSSRQGLGEQYF.

The chain recombines TRBV5-1 with TRBJ2-7; the TRBD1 assignment by TCRdb is unverifiable without DNA. CDR1 is SGHRS, CDR2 YFSETQ, per germline. The CDR3 consists of 13 residues. The CDR3 spells CASVPISVNEQYF.

The rearrangement links TRBV11-2 to TRBJ2-1; checking the TCRdb D call of TRBD1 is not possible without DNA. The CDR3 sequence is 15 residues long. Per germline, CDR1 SGHAT and CDR2 FQNNGV. The CDR3 protein is CASSLSQGINNERFF.

This chain connects TRBV20-1 to TRBJ1-1; there is no DNA to check the TCRdb D call of TRBD1. Germline V gives CDR1 DFQATT, CDR2 SNEGSKA (reference sequence). The CDR3 has 20 amino acids. The CDR3 sequence is CSARGFNFRDRGKMNTEAFF.

The chain recombines TRBV29-1 with TRBJ2-7. CDR1 SQVTM and CDR2 ANQGSEA come from the germline V gene. This CDR3 region has 11 residues. The CDR3 is CSVPDGNEQYF.

J is TRBJ2-1 and V is TRBV29-1. CDR1 and CDR2 from the germline V gene are SQVTM and ANQGSEA. The CDR3 has 11 residues. The CDR3 reads CSGDLDNEQFF.

The V call is TRBV28, the J call TRBJ2-1; the TCRdb call, TRBD1, lacks DNA for checking. The CDR3 loop spans 15 amino acids. Germline V CDR1 and CDR2: MDHEN, SYDVKM. The CDR3 region is CASIGQGSSYNEQFF.

J is TRBJ2-1 and V is TRBV12-3 or TRBV12-4; the D call of TRBD1 rests on TCRdb alone, since no DNA is present to check it. This CDR3 has 13 amino acids. CDR3 residues: CASSPTAYNEQFF.

The V call is TRBV15, the J call TRBJ2-5; the TCRdb call, TRBD1, lacks DNA for checking. This CDR3 has 14 amino acids. Germline V CDR1 and CDR2: LNHNV, YYDKDF (reference sequence). CDR3 sequence reads: CATRTRRGEETQYF.

This rearrangement joins TRBV10-3 to TRBJ1-2. The CDR3 is 15 residues long. Germline CDR1 and CDR2: ENHRY and SYGVKD. CDR3 sequence reads: CAISESGIANYGYTF.